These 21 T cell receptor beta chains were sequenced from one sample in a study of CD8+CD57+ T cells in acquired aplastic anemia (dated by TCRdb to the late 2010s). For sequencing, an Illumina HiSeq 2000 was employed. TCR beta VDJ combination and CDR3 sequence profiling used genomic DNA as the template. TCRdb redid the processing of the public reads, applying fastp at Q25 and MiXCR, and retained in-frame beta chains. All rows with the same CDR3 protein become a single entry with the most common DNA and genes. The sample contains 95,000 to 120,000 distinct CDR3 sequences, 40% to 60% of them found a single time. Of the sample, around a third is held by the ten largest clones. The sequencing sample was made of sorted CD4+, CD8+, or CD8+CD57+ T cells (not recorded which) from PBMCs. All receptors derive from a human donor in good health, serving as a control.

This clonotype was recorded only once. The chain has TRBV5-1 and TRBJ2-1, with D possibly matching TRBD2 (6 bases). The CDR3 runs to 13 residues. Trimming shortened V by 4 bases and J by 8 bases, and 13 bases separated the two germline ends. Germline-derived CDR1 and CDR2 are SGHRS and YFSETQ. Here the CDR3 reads CASSVGRDYEQFF. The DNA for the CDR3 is TGCGCCAGCAGCGTAGGGCGGGACTATGAGCAGTTCTTC.

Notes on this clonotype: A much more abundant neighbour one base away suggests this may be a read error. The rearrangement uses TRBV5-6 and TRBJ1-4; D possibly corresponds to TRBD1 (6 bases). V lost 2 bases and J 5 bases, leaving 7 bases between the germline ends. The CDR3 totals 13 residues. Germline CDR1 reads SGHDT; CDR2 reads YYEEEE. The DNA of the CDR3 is TGTGCCAGCAGCTTTACAGGGAATGAAAAACTGTTTTTT. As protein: CASSFTGNEKLFF. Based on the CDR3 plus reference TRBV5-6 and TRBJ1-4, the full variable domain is DAGVTQSPTHLIKTRGQQVTLRCSPKSGHDTVSWYQQALGQGPQFIFQYYEEEERQRGNFPDRFSGHQFPNYSSELNVNALLLGDSALYLCASSFTGNEKLFFGSGTQLSVL.

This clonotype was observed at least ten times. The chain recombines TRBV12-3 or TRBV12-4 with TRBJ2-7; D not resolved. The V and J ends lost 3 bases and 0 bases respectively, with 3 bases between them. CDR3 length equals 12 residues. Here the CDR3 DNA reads TGTGCCAGCAGTTTTCACTCCTACGAGCAGTACTTC. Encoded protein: CASSFHSYEQYF.

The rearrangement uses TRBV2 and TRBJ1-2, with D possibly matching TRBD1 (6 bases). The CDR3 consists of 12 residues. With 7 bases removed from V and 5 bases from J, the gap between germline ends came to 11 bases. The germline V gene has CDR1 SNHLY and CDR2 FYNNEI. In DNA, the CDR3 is TGTGCCAGCACTTCAGGGGATTATGGCTACACCTTC. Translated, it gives CASTSGDYGYTF.

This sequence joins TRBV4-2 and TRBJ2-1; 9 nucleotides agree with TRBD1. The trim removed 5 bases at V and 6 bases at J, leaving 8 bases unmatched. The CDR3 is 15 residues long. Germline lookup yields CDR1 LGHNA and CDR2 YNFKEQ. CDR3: CASSALRTGVNEQFF. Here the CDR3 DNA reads TGTGCCAGCAGCGCGCTACGGACAGGGGTCAATGAGCAGTTCTTC.

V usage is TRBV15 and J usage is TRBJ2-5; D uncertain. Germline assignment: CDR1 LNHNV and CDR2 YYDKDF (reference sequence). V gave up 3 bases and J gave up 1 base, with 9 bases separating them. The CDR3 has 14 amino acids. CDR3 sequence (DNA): TGTGCCACCAGCAGGTCTAGGAGCCAAGAGACCCAGTACTTC. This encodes CATSRSRSQETQYF.

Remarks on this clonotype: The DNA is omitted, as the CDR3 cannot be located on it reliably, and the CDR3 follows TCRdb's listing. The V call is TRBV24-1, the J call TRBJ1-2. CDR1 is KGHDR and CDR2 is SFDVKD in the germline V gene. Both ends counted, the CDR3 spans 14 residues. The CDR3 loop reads CAISDVGENYGCTF.

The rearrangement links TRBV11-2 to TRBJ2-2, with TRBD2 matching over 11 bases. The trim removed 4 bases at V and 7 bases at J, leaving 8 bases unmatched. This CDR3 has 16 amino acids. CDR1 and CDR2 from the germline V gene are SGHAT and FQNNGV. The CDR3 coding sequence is TGTGCCAGCAGCTCCCGATCGACTAGCGGGAACGGGGAGCTGTTTTTT. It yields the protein CASSSRSTSGNGELFF.

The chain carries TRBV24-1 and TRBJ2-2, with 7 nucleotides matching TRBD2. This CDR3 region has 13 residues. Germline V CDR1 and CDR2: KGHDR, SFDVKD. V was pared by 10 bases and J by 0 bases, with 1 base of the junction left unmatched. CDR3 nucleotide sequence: TGTGCCACTCGGGGGGCGAACACCGGGGAGCTGTTTTTT. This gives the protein CATRGANTGELFF.

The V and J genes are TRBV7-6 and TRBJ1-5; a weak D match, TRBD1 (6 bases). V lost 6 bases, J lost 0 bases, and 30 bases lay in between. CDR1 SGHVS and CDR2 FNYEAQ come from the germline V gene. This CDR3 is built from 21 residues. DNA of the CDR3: TGTGCCAGCAGTCGGGATATGTCGTCAGGGGCCTTATCATATAGCAATCAGCCCCAGCATTTT. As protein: CASSRDMSSGALSYSNQPQHF.

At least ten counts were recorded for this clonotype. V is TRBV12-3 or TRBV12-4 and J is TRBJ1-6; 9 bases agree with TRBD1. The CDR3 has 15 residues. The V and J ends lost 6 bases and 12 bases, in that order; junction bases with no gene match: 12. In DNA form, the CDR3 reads TGTGCCAGCAGCGTGGGACAGGGATTTCGTCAACCCCTCCACTTT. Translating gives CASSVGQGFRQPLHF.

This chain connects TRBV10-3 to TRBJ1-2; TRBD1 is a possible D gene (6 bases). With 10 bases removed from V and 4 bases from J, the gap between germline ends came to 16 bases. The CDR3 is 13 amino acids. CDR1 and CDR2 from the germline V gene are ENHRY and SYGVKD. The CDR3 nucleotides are TGTGCCAGCAGCACGGGGGCCGCCTATGGCTACACCTTC. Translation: CASSTGAAYGYTF.

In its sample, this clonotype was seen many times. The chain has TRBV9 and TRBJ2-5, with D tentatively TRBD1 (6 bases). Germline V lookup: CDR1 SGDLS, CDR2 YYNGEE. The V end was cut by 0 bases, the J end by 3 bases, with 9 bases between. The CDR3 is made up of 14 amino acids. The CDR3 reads CASSVDSGEETQYF. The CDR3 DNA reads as TGTGCCAGCAGCGTAGATTCAGGGGAAGAGACCCAGTACTTC.

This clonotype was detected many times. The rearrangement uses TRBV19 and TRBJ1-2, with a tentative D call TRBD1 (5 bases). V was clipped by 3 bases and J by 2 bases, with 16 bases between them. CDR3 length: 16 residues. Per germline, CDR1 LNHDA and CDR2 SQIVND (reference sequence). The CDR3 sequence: CASSIVPGRVNYGYTF. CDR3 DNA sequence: TGTGCCAGTAGTATTGTGCCAGGGCGCGTGAACTATGGCTACACCTTC.

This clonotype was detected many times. The CDR3 DNA reads as TGTGCCAGCATATCGCTAGGAAACACTGAAGCTTTCTTT. This codes for CASISLGNTEAFF. The chain has TRBV2 and TRBJ1-1; D is undetermined. This CDR3 comprises 13 residues. Germline V gives CDR1 SNHLY, CDR2 FYNNEI. Deletions cut 7 bases from V and 2 bases from J, with 11 bases between.

CDR3 in DNA: TGCGCCAGCAGTGAGTCGAGCTTAGGGAACAATGAGCAGTTCTTC. It is translated as CASSESSLGNNEQFF. The chain links TRBV10-1 to TRBJ2-1; D is ambiguous. The CDR3 extends over 15 amino acids. The V end was cut by 0 bases, the J end by 5 bases, with 11 bases between. Germline CDR1 WNHNN, CDR2 SYGVQD (reference sequence).

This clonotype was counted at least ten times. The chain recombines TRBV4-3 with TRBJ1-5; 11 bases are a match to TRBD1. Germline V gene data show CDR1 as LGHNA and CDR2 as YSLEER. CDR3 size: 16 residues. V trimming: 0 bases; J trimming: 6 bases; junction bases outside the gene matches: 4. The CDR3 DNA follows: TGCGCCAGCAGCCAAGAATGGGGACAGGGGGTTCAGCCCCAGCATTTT. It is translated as CASSQEWGQGVQPQHF.

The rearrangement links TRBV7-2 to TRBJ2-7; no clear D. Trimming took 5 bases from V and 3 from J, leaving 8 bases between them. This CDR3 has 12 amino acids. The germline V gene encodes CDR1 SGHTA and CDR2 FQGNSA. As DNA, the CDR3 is TGTGCCAGCAGCACCCAACTCTACGAGCAGTACTTC. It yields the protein CASSTQLYEQYF. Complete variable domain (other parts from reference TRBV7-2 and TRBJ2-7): GAGVSQSPSNKVTEKGKDVELRCDPISGHTALYWYRQSLGQGLEFLIYFQGNSAPDKSGLPSDRFSAERTGGSVSTLTIQRTQQEDSAVYLCASSTQLYEQYFGPGTRLTVT.

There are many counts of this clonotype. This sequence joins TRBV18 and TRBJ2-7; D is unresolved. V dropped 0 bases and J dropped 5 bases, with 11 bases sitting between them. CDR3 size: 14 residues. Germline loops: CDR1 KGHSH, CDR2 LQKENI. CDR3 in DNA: TGTGCCAGCTCACCACCGGCCCGCTTAAACGAGCAGTACTTC. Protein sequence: CASSPPARLNEQYF.

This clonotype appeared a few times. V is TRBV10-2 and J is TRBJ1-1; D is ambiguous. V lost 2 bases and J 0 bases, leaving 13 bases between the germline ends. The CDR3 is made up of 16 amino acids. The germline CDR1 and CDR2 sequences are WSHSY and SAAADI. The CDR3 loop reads CASSETGVGMNTEAFF. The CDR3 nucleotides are TGCGCCAGCAGTGAGACGGGTGTCGGGATGAACACTGAAGCTTTCTTT.

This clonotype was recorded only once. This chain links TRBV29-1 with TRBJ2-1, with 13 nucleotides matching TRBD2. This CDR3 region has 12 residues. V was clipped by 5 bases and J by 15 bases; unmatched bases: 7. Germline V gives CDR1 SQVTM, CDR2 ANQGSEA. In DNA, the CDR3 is TGCAGCGTTCTGGGACTAGCGGGAAGTAGGTTCTTC. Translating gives CSVLGLAGSRFF.